Detailed here is one T cell receptor beta chain. The sample belongs to a study of blood T cell repertoires in COVID-19. The V and J ends lost 0 bases and 7 bases respectively, with 10 bases between them. This CDR3 comprises 14 residues. Germline assignment: CDR1 MGHRA and CDR2 YSYEKL. Original processing methods: Scientists estimated how many nucleated cells there were by amplifying reference gene primers. The table came from immunoSEQ multiplex PCR; TCRdb's copy has only in-frame clones and leaves some out. That table gives V, J and clone size, and the DNA gave D and trimming. This table holds some 670,000 clones, about 90% found once.

V gene TRBV4-1 combines with J gene TRBJ1-5; maybe TRBD1 (5 bases). The sequence was obtained from a woman between 18 and 30 years old with acute or convalescent COVID-19. Sequencing input: peripheral blood. CDR3 protein: CASSQERGPQPQHF. In DNA form, the CDR3 reads TGCGCCAGCAGCCAAGAAAGGGGCCCCCAGCCCCAGCATTTT.